The 10 T cell receptor beta chains given below trace back to one sample, sequenced in a study of response to subunit inactivated influenza vaccine. TCRdb re-called the RT-PCR reads with MiXCR, one entry per CDR3 protein. Among about 500,000 distinct CDR3 sequences listed, 6.5% to 8% were seen once. Here the sequenced sample was PBMCs from blood, taken approximately 25 months after vaccination. The receptors originated from a man aged 50 to 69 who received an inactivated influenza vaccine.

This clonotype has ten or more counts. J is TRBJ2-1 and V is TRBV11-2; 9 nucleotides line up with TRBD1. The CDR3 length is 15 residues. Germline-derived CDR1 and CDR2 are SGHAT and FQNNGV. V dropped 6 bases and J dropped 10; count of bases not matched to a gene: 13. The CDR3 spells CASRFGTGQVGEQFF. CDR3 nucleotide sequence: TGTGCCAGCAGGTTCGGGACAGGGCAGGTGGGCGAGCAGTTCTTC.

This chain links TRBV18 with TRBJ2-5; no reliable D call. CDR1 KGHSH and CDR2 LQKENI come from the germline V gene. This CDR3 comprises 13 residues. Trimming removed 3 bases from V and 5 bases from J, with 10 bases in between. DNA of the CDR3: TGTGCCAGCTCACCGACCGGGTCGGAGACCCAGTACTTC. Translated, it gives CASSPTGSETQYF.

The CDR3 loop is CSATTWGETQYF. The CDR3, as DNA: TGCAGTGCTACCACATGGGGGGAGACCCAGTACTTC. The chain is built from TRBV20-1 and TRBJ2-5; the D gene could be TRBD1 or TRBD2 (5 bases each). CDR3 size: 12 residues. Germline V lookup: CDR1 DFQATT, CDR2 SNEGSKA (reference sequence). Trimming shortened V by 4 bases and J by 5 bases, and 11 bases separated the two germline ends.

This clonotype came up many times. The rearrangement joins TRBV6-2 or TRBV6-3 to TRBJ2-7, with 8 positions matching TRBD1. The CDR3 extends over 16 amino acids. Losses at the gene ends were 0 bases for V and 4 bases for J; bases not matched to a gene: 8. Per the germline V gene, CDR1 is MNHEY and CDR2 is SVGEGT. The CDR3 DNA sequence: TGTGCCAGCAGTTACTCGACGACGGGACAGGCTTACGAGCAGTACTTC. This gives the protein CASSYSTTGQAYEQYF.

This chain uses TRBV7-3 with TRBJ2-2, with TRBD2 matching over 12 bases. Trimming at V came to 3 bases and at J to 5 bases, leaving 10 bases not matched to a gene. The CDR3 has 18 residues. The germline V gene has CDR1 SGHTA and CDR2 FQGTGA. This CDR3 reads CASSFLPRTSGTTGELFF. The DNA of the CDR3 is TGTGCCAGCAGCTTTCTGCCCAGGACTAGCGGGACAACCGGGGAGCTGTTTTTT.

This sequence joins TRBV6-5 and TRBJ2-3; D gene unclear. The CDR3 is 13 residues long. The ends were cut back, 4 bases at V and 5 bases at J, with 10 bases in the middle. Germline V lookup: CDR1 MNHEY, CDR2 SVGAGI. The CDR3 DNA is TGTGCCAGCAGTTCGCTAAGGCGAGATACGCAGTATTTT. Amino acids: CASSSLRRDTQYF.

This clonotype was seen at least ten times. This chain uses TRBV2 with TRBJ1-1; tentatively, D is TRBD1 (5 bases). The CDR3 sequence is 12 residues long. V was clipped by 11 bases and J by 0 bases, with 10 bases between them. Looked up from germline, CDR1 is SNHLY and CDR2 is FYNNEI. The DNA of the CDR3 is TGTGCCGGGGGAAACATGAACACTGAAGCTTTCTTT. Its protein product is CAGGNMNTEAFF.

This clonotype came up a few times. CDR3 loop: CSVGGLAEPYNEQFF. CDR3 nucleotides: TGCAGCGTTGGGGGGCTAGCGGAACCTTACAATGAGCAGTTCTTC. The J gene is TRBJ2-1, the V gene TRBV29-1; D may be TRBD2 (7 bases). Trimming removed 4 bases from V and 4 bases from J, with 17 bases in between. The CDR3 extends over 15 amino acids. Germline lookup yields CDR1 SQVTM and CDR2 ANQGSEA.

The V gene is TRBV5-4, the J gene TRBJ1-4, with D uncertain. This CDR3 contains 13 residues. The germline V gene encodes CDR1 SGHNT and CDR2 YYREEE (reference sequence). V gave up 2 bases and J gave up 8 bases, with 10 bases separating them. The CDR3 spells CASSFTVGEKLFF. In DNA form, the CDR3 reads TGTGCCAGCAGCTTTACAGTCGGAGAAAAACTGTTTTTT.

This clonotype came up a few times. This rearrangement joins TRBV4-1 to TRBJ2-1, with no clear D. V lost 1 base and J 5 bases, leaving 9 bases between the germline ends. CDR1 is MGHRA and CDR2 is YSYEKL in the germline V gene. The CDR3 loop spans 14 amino acids. The CDR3 DNA sequence: TGCGCCAGCAGCCAAGTGGGCGTAAACAATGAGCAGTTCTTC. As protein: CASSQVGVNNEQFF.